Each of the 30 T cell receptor beta chains below was sequenced from the same sample in a study of early T cells in non-severe SARS-CoV-2 infection (dated by TCRdb to 2020 to 2023). The library was produced with 5' RACE. Reads for this sample came from a NextSeq 500. TCRdb cleaned the public reads at Q25 with fastp, built clones with MiXCR and kept in-frame beta chains. Each entry is one CDR3 protein sequence, shown with its most common DNA and genes. The sample has tens of thousands of distinct CDR3 sequences on record, over 8% of them singletons. The ten largest account for over 4.5% of the sample. The sample here was whole blood, taken at baseline. The receptors were sampled from an adult who was a healthcare worker with PCR-confirmed SARS-CoV-2 infection or an uninfected control (not recorded which).

This clonotype was recorded many times. This chain joins TRBV13 and TRBJ2-1, with TRBD2 as a possible D gene (6 bases). Germline lookup yields CDR1 PRHDT and CDR2 FYEKMQ (reference sequence). Trimming removed 1 base at V and 7 bases at J, with 14 bases between. The CDR3 totals 15 residues. CDR3 DNA sequence: TGTGCCAGCAGCTTAGCCGGGGACTGGGCGAATGAGCAGTTCTTC. This gives the protein CASSLAGDWANEQFF.

This clonotype has a handful of counts. The CDR3 sequence is CASNPSGTFSGANVLTF. Written as DNA, the CDR3 is TGTGCCAGCAATCCGTCAGGCACCTTCTCTGGGGCCAACGTCCTGACTTTC. The chain uses TRBV11-2 and TRBJ2-6; D not certain. The CDR3 totals 17 residues. Trimming shortened V by 7 bases and J by 0 bases, and 16 bases separated the two germline ends. CDR1 SGHAT and CDR2 FQNNGV come from the germline V gene.

This clonotype occurred a few times. The genes are TRBV7-9 and TRBJ2-7; D is undetermined. Germline V gene sequence: CDR1 SEHNR, CDR2 FQNEAQ (reference sequence). V was shortened by 0 bases and J by 2 bases, with 5 bases between the two germline ends. The CDR3 is made up of 13 amino acids. The CDR3 DNA reads as TGTGCCAGCAGCTTAGCGGCAACCTACGAGCAGTACTTC. It yields the protein CASSLAATYEQYF.

This clonotype was recorded at least ten times. The J gene is TRBJ2-7, the V gene TRBV5-1; D is uncertain. The V end was cut by 0 bases, the J end by 1 base, with 11 bases between. Germline CDR1 SGHRS, CDR2 YFSETQ. The CDR3 consists of 15 residues. CDR3 protein: CASSLGSVGSYEQYF. As DNA, the CDR3 is TGCGCCAGCAGCTTGGGGTCGGTCGGATCCTACGAGCAGTACTTC.

This clonotype has at least ten counts. The rearrangement uses TRBV10-3 and TRBJ1-4, with TRBD1 identical over 10 bases. The CDR3 contains 14 residues. Germline V gene sequence: CDR1 ENHRY, CDR2 SYGVKD. The V and J ends lost 6 bases and 9 bases, in that order; junction bases with no gene match: 7. CDR3 protein: CAISAGTGDKKLFF. The CDR3 DNA sequence: TGTGCCATCAGCGCCGGGACAGGGGATAAAAAACTGTTTTTT.

This clonotype has at least ten counts. The chain employs TRBV9 and TRBJ1-6; D unclear. CDR3 size: 13 residues. The germline V gene encodes CDR1 SGDLS and CDR2 YYNGEE. Trimming left V 3 bases short and J 7 bases short, with 8 bases between. The CDR3 loop reads CASSERGNSPLHF. CDR3 sequence (DNA): TGTGCCAGCAGCGAGCGAGGAAATTCACCCCTCCACTTT.

This clonotype showed up many times. This chain connects TRBV28 to TRBJ1-5; D gene unclear. V was shortened by 5 bases and J by 7 bases, with 12 bases between the two germline ends. CDR1 is MDHEN, CDR2 SYDVKM, per germline. The CDR3 has 13 residues. For the CDR3, the DNA is TGTGCCAGCAGTCCAATCACGGAGCAGCCCCAGCATTTT. Its protein product is CASSPITEQPQHF.

This clonotype was counted a few times. The genes are TRBV29-1 and TRBJ2-5, with D possibly being TRBD1 or TRBD2 (6 bases each). This CDR3 region has 11 residues. Germline V gene sequence: CDR1 SQVTM, CDR2 ANQGSEA. Trimming took off 7 bases at V and 7 bases at J, with 13 bases between the two ends. The CDR3 sequence: CSGGAGGTQYF. In nucleotides, the CDR3 is TGCAGCGGGGGGGCCGGAGGGACCCAGTACTTC.

This clonotype was observed many times. The chain links TRBV6-5 to TRBJ2-7, with D possibly being TRBD1 (6 bases). Deletions cut 5 bases from V and 7 bases from J, with 12 bases between. The germline V gene has CDR1 MNHEY and CDR2 SVGAGI. This CDR3 contains 12 residues. The CDR3 region is CASSRGGREQYF. CDR3 nucleotides: TGTGCCAGCAGTCGAGGGGGTAGGGAGCAGTACTTC.

This chain links TRBV5-1 with TRBJ1-5, with 9 nucleotides matching TRBD1. Looked up from germline, CDR1 is SGHRS and CDR2 is YFSETQ. This CDR3 region has 17 residues. With V trimmed by 4 bases and J by 4 bases, 12 bases remained unmatched. The CDR3 spells CASSAAPGQGNNQPQHF. CDR3 DNA sequence: TGCGCCAGCAGCGCAGCGCCTGGACAGGGGAATAATCAGCCCCAGCATTTT.

This clonotype was recorded at least ten times. This chain uses TRBV5-1 with TRBJ2-7; possibly TRBD2 for D (6 bases). The CDR3 is 14 amino acids. Germline V gives CDR1 SGHRS, CDR2 YFSETQ. Deletions cut 6 bases from V and 2 bases from J, with 15 bases between. For the CDR3, the DNA is TGCGCCAGCACCGGAGGGCAGGGCGCCTACGAGCAGTACTTC. Translating it yields CASTGGQGAYEQYF.

This clonotype occurred many times. Since a much larger clone is just one base distant, this may be a read error. This chain uses TRBV10-2 with TRBJ1-2; the D gene is possibly TRBD1 (5 bases). CDR1 and CDR2 from the germline V gene are WSHSY and SAAADI. CDR3 size: 13 residues. V lost 3 bases, J lost 5 bases, and 10 bases lay in between. The DNA for the CDR3 is TGCGCCAGCAGTGATGCAAGGGGTTATGGCTACACCTTC. Protein product: CASSDARGYGYTF.

The DNA of the CDR3 is TGTGCCAGCAGAACCGGACAGGGGGCTTTAAAAGCTTTCTTT. Amino acid sequence: CASRTGQGALKAFF. The rearrangement links TRBV28 to TRBJ1-1; TRBD1 aligns across 11 bases. The V and J ends lost 6 bases and 9 bases, in that order; junction bases with no gene match: 9. There are 14 residues in the CDR3. Germline CDR1 reads MDHEN; CDR2 reads SYDVKM.

This clonotype was seen more than once but under ten times. The chain links TRBV20-1 to TRBJ2-1; possible D gene TRBD2, 5 bases. Germline V CDR1 and CDR2: DFQATT, SNEGSKA (reference sequence). This CDR3 has 15 residues. Trimming pared 0 bases from V and 10 bases from J, leaving 19 bases between. This CDR3 reads CSARDVLRDFREQFF. The CDR3 coding sequence is TGCAGTGCTAGAGATGTCCTGAGGGATTTTCGAGAGCAGTTCTTC.

The rearrangement joins TRBV11-2 to TRBJ2-4; D unresolved. V was cut by 1 base and J by 5 bases, with 6 bases left in between. Germline CDR1 SGHAT, CDR2 FQNNGV. The CDR3 is 13 residues long. CDR3 region: CASSLGRENIQYF. Written as DNA, the CDR3 is TGTGCCAGCAGCTTAGGACGTGAAAACATTCAGTACTTC.

The chain has TRBV11-2 and TRBJ2-2; a weak D match, TRBD1 (6 bases). Germline V gene sequence: CDR1 SGHAT, CDR2 FQNNGV. This CDR3 comprises 15 residues. Trimming shortened V by 5 bases and J by 4 bases, and 14 bases separated the two germline ends. The CDR3 nucleotides read TGTGCCAGCAGCATCCGGGACACGCGCACCGGGGAGCTGTTTTTT. Its protein product is CASSIRDTRTGELFF.

In its sample, this clonotype was seen a few times. The chain recombines TRBV7-8 with TRBJ2-2; D unclear. The ends were cut back, 5 bases at V and 6 bases at J, with 10 bases in the middle. Germline V gene lookup returns CDR1 SGHVS and CDR2 FQNEAQ. This CDR3 is 13 amino acids long. The CDR3 protein is CASSPYSAGELFF. Here the CDR3 DNA reads TGTGCCAGCAGCCCCTATTCCGCCGGGGAGCTGTTTTTT. The full variable domain, rest sourced from reference TRBV7-8 and TRBJ2-2, is GAGVSQSPRYKVAKRGQDVALRCDPISGHVSLFWYQQALGQGPEFLTYFQNEAQLDKSGLPSDRFFAERPEGSVSTLKIQRTQQEDSAVYLCASSPYSAGELFFGEGSRLTVL.

This clonotype has ten or more counts. The chain couples TRBV6-1 to TRBJ2-2; D remains unclear. CDR1 is MNHNS and CDR2 is SASEGT in the germline V gene. Trimming left V 2 bases short and J 1 base short, with 2 bases between. The CDR3 is 13 amino acids. The CDR3 DNA sequence: TGTGCCAGCAGTGAACTGAACACCGGGGAGCTGTTTTTT. Translation gives CASSELNTGELFF.

The chain uses TRBV30 and TRBJ1-4; D ambiguous. Trimming removed 4 bases from V and 7 bases from J, with 16 bases in between. This CDR3 contains 14 residues. CDR1 is GTSNPN and CDR2 is SVGIG in the germline V gene (reference sequence). DNA for the CDR3: TGTGCCTGGATTAAGGACCCGCGGAGTGAAAAACTGTTTTTT. It is translated as CAWIKDPRSEKLFF.

The V and J genes are TRBV29-1 and TRBJ1-2, with 8 bases matching TRBD1. Trimming at V came to 5 bases and at J to 1 base, leaving 9 bases not matched to a gene. The CDR3 runs to 15 residues. Germline V gene sequence: CDR1 SQVTM, CDR2 ANQGSEA. CDR3 sequence reads: CSVSGGQGFNYGYTF. In nucleotides, the CDR3 is TGCAGCGTTTCAGGCGGACAGGGCTTTAACTATGGCTACACCTTC.

This chain joins TRBV19 and TRBJ1-1, with 8 bases lining up with TRBD1. Germline CDR1 is LNHDA and CDR2 is SQIVND (reference sequence). The length of the CDR3 is 15 residues. With V trimmed by 5 bases and J by 5 bases, 10 bases remained unmatched. Here the CDR3 reads CASSFRTGMGTEAFF. CDR3 DNA: TGTGCCAGTAGTTTTCGGACAGGGATGGGGACTGAAGCTTTCTTT.

Written as DNA, the CDR3 is TGTGCCAGCAGTTACGACGCCTCCTACGAGCAGTACTTC. It yields the protein CASSYDASYEQYF. The chain joins TRBV6-2 or TRBV6-3 to TRBJ2-7; D remains ambiguous. Trimming removed 2 bases at V and 0 bases at J, with 5 bases between. This CDR3 is built from 13 residues. Germline CDR1 and CDR2: MNHEY and SVGEGT.

This CDR3 reads CASSLGGVQIFGEQFF. DNA of the CDR3: TGTGCCAGCAGCTTGGGAGGGGTGCAAATATTTGGTGAGCAGTTCTTC. This chain links TRBV5-6 with TRBJ2-1; D is perhaps TRBD1 or TRBD2 (5 bases each). Looked up from germline, CDR1 is SGHDT and CDR2 is YYEEEE. The CDR3 covers 16 residues. Trimming shortened V by 0 bases and J by 9 bases, and 19 bases separated the two germline ends.

This clonotype was recorded at least ten times. The chain combines TRBV21-1 with TRBJ1-5; the table's D call, TRBD1, has no DNA check behind it. TRBV21-1 is a documented pseudogene. The CDR3 is 16 amino acids. The DNA for the CDR3 is TGCGCCAGCAGCATACCAGGGGGAGAGAGCAATCAGCCCCAGCATTTT. Its translation: CASSIPGGESNQPQHF.

This chain joins TRBV7-9 and TRBJ2-5; the D gene is possibly TRBD1 (5 bases). The germline gives CDR1 SEHNR, CDR2 FQNEAQ (reference sequence). Deletions cut 5 bases from V and 4 bases from J, with 17 bases between. The CDR3 consists of 15 residues. The CDR3 loop is CASSHFQGFRETQYF. DNA for the CDR3: TGTGCCAGCAGCCACTTCCAGGGATTTCGAGAGACCCAGTACTTC.

This clonotype has only a few counts. V usage is TRBV6-4 and J usage is TRBJ2-3; 10 nucleotides agree with TRBD1. J lost 1 base, V lost 2 bases, and 0 bases had no gene match. There are 15 residues in the CDR3. From germline, CDR1 is MRHNA and CDR2 SNTAGT. The CDR3 loop reads CASSDGTGGTDTQYF. CDR3 in DNA: TGTGCCAGCAGTGACGGGACAGGGGGCACAGATACGCAGTATTTT.

The chain has TRBV20-1 and TRBJ2-3; 13 bases map to TRBD2. CDR1 is DFQATT and CDR2 is SNEGSKA in the germline V gene (reference sequence). CDR3 length: 15 residues. With 4 bases clipped from V and 3 bases from J, the junction kept 4 bases outside the gene matches. The CDR3 DNA is TGCAGTGCTACGACTAGCGGGGGGTTTACAGATACGCAGTATTTT. Its protein product is CSATTSGGFTDTQYF.

This clonotype was counted many times. The chain has TRBV28 and TRBJ1-5, with D unresolved. Germline V gene sequence: CDR1 MDHEN, CDR2 SYDVKM. The CDR3 length is 12 residues. V was pared by 4 bases and J by 5 bases, with 6 bases between. As DNA, the CDR3 is TGTGCCAGCAGTTCGGCGGATCAGCCCCAGCATTTT. It codes for CASSSADQPQHF.

This chain links TRBV30 with TRBJ2-7, with D hard to call. Germline CDR1 and CDR2: GTSNPN and SVGIG (reference sequence). Deletions cut 1 base from V and 2 bases from J, with 6 bases between. This CDR3 has 12 residues. CDR3 DNA sequence: TGTGCCTGGAGTGGACCCACCTACGAGCAGTACTTC. This codes for CAWSGPTYEQYF.

The gene calls are TRBV7-9 and TRBJ2-2; D remains ambiguous. The CDR3 runs 16 residues. Germline lookup yields CDR1 SEHNR and CDR2 FQNEAQ (reference sequence). With 5 bases removed from V and 4 bases from J, the gap between germline ends came to 17 bases. This chain's CDR3 is CASSLITPSGTGELFF. The CDR3 DNA reads TGTGCCAGCAGCCTGATCACCCCTTCCGGCACCGGGGAGCTGTTTTTT.